A selection of T cell receptor beta chains follows, all from one sample in a study of T cell repertoires in cytomegalovirus infection. Antigens of these TCRs are unknown. From the reads, TCRdb called clonotypes with MiXCR, one entry per CDR3 protein. The sample carries approximately 590,000 distinct CDR3 sequences, just under 40% recorded once. This specimen consisted of cultured PBMCs, obtained from culture after CMV antigen stimulation. These receptors originate from a human donor in good health (CMV status not recorded). Some clones in this sample may be carry-over from other donors' samples. Both conserved end residues are part of each CDR3. The order of the fields is clone size, V gene, J gene, D gene, CDR3 DNA, CDR3 protein. D genes are given only for firm matches. Size is omitted from some rows. Given values are once, few, many or a class for expanded clones.

many,TRBV7-2,TRBJ1-5,-,TGTGCCAGCAGCTTAGTTGTGGATGTTCAGCCCCAGCATTTT,CASSLVVDVQPQHF
few,TRBV6-6,TRBJ2-1,TRBD1,TGTGCCAGCAGTTACTCCGCCGGGATTAGGGGGCTGAGTGAGCAGTTCTTC,CASSYSAGIRGLSEQFF
-,TRBV2,TRBJ2-3,TRBD2,TGTGCCAGCAGTGGGACTAGCGGGGGTTACACAGATACGCAGTATTTT,CASSGTSGGYTDTQYF
-,TRBV20-1,TRBJ2-3,TRBD2,TGCAGTGCCCCGGGACTAGCCTCCACCGATACGCAGTATTTT,CSAPGLASTDTQYF
-,TRBV6-2/TRBV6-3,TRBJ2-1,TRBD2,TGTGCCACCTTCCAGCCGATGGCGGGAGGAGACAATGAGCAGTTCTTC,CATFQPMAGGDNEQFF
-,TRBV6-1,TRBJ2-1,TRBD2,TGTGCCAGCAGCTCGCCGGGGGGAGGAAACTACAATGAGCAGTTCTTC,CASSSPGGGNYNEQFF
-,TRBV12-3/TRBV12-4,TRBJ1-2,-,TGTGCCAGCAGTTTGGTCAGGGCTGGCTATGGCTACACCTTC,CASSLVRAGYGYTF
-,TRBV12-3/TRBV12-4,TRBJ1-1,-,TGTGCCAGCAGTCTGATGGGGGGGCCGGACACTGAAGCTTTCTTT,CASSLMGGPDTEAFF
-,TRBV12-3/TRBV12-4,TRBJ1-3,-,TGTGCCACCCGAACCGGTGGAAACACCATATATTTT,CATRTGGNTIYF
once,TRBV28,TRBJ1-2,TRBD1,TGTGCCAGCAGTTTACGGTATAGGCAGGACAGGGGCATTGGCTATGGCTACACCTTC,CASSLRYRQDRGIGYGYTF
once,TRBV15,TRBJ1-1,-,TGTGCCACCAGCAGGACCGGGACGCGCGGGGAAGCTTTCTTT,CATSRTGTRGEAFF
-,TRBV7-6,TRBJ1-3,-,TGTGCCAGCAGACGGACAGCTGGAAACACCATATATTTT,CASRRTAGNTIYF
-,TRBV11-2,TRBJ2-5,-,TGTGCCAGCAGCTTTGGTAGGGACTTACAAGAGACCCAGTACTTC,CASSFGRDLQETQYF
-,TRBV2,TRBJ1-2,TRBD1,TGTGCCAGCGGGGGTCAGGGGGGAGGTGGCTACACCTTC,CASGGQGGGGYTF
-,TRBV7-2,TRBJ2-3,-,TGTGCCAGCAGCTTAGCGCCCAACACAGATACGCAGTATTTT,CASSLAPNTDTQYF
-,TRBV5-3,TRBJ2-1,-,TGTGCCAGCAGCCCCCCGGGGACCCGGTTGGACAATGAGCAGTTCTTC,CASSPPGTRLDNEQFF
few,TRBV20-1,TRBJ2-3,-,TGCAGTGCTAGAGTATCCGGGACAACCGATACGCAGTATTTT,CSARVSGTTDTQYF
many,TRBV7-4,TRBJ2-7,-,TGTGCCAGCAGCATCGGGAAATACGAGCAGTACTTC,CASSIGKYEQYF
-,TRBV3-1,TRBJ2-5,-,TGTGCCAGCAGCCAAGATCCTGCTAGCCAAGAGACCCAGTACTTC,CASSQDPASQETQYF
many,TRBV20-1,TRBJ1-5,-,TGCAGTGCCGCGGGAGGGGGAGATCAGCCCCAGCATTTT,CSAAGGGDQPQHF
-,TRBV5-4,TRBJ2-2,TRBD2,TGTGCCAGCAGCTCTGGGACTAGAGCTTCGACCGGGGAGCTGTTTTTT,CASSSGTRASTGELFF
-,TRBV5-4,TRBJ1-1,-,TGTGCCAGCAGCTTGGTCGGGAGGACTGAAGCTTTCTTT,CASSLVGRTEAFF
-,TRBV27,TRBJ1-6,-,TGTGCCAGCAGTTTGAAACAGGGTAATTCACCCCTCCACTTT,CASSLKQGNSPLHF
-,TRBV5-5,TRBJ1-2,-,TGTGCCAGCAGCTGGGACGCCGTTAACTATGGCTACACCTTC,CASSWDAVNYGYTF
few,TRBV19,TRBJ2-7,-,TGTGCCAGTAGTGCGGACGGAGCCTACGAGCAGTACTTC,CASSADGAYEQYF
-,TRBV10-3,TRBJ2-1,TRBD2,TGTGCCGTATCCACTAGCGGGGGGGTGTATGAGCAGTTCTTC,CAVSTSGGVYEQFF
few,TRBV6-2/TRBV6-3,TRBJ1-2,TRBD1,TGTGCCAGCAGTGACAGGGGCGAGGGCTATGGCTACACCTTC,CASSDRGEGYGYTF
few,TRBV7-2,TRBJ1-1,-,TGTGCCAGCAGCCTGGGACACCCGATGAACACTGAAGCTTTCTTT,CASSLGHPMNTEAFF
-,TRBV11-2,TRBJ2-7,TRBD1,TGTGCCAGCTCAGCTCCTTTTGGACAGGGGGCCGGGGAGCAGTACTTC,CASSAPFGQGAGEQYF
-,TRBV20-1,TRBJ2-1,-,TGCAGTGCTATTTCTGGGGTAGGACGTCGCTACAATGAGCAGTTCTTC,CSAISGVGRRYNEQFF
-,TRBV20-1,TRBJ2-6,-,TGCAGTACTACGGGGTCTGGGGCCAACGTCCTGACTTTC,CSTTGSGANVLTF
-,TRBV7-8,TRBJ1-4,-,TGTGCCAGCACCGCGGGGGAGGAAAAACTGTTTTTT,CASTAGEEKLFF
-,TRBV6-2/TRBV6-3,TRBJ2-2,TRBD2,TGTGCCAGCAGTTTTGGCGGGAGCTACACCGGGGAGCTGTTTTTT,CASSFGGSYTGELFF
-,TRBV7-2,TRBJ2-7,-,TGTGCCAGCAGCTCAAGGGTTGTTGGGTCCTACGAGCAGTACTTC,CASSSRVVGSYEQYF
-,TRBV9,TRBJ2-2,-,TGTGCCAGCAGCGTGTCTCCCCTGGGAACCGGGGAGCTGTTTTTT,CASSVSPLGTGELFF
-,TRBV4-3,TRBJ2-6,-,TGCGCCAGCAGCCAACTGGGGGTCAACGGGGCCAACGTCCTGACTTTC,CASSQLGVNGANVLTF
few,TRBV6-2/TRBV6-3,TRBJ2-7,-,TGTGCCAGCGCTTTCCAGGTAGAGCAGTACTTC,CASAFQVEQYF
few,TRBV7-2,TRBJ1-2,-,TGTGCCAGCAGCTTTCGTTCACGGGGCTACACCTTC,CASSFRSRGYTF
-,TRBV6-8,TRBJ2-2,-,TGTGCAACCTACCCAGCGAACACCGGGGAGCTGTTTTTT,CATYPANTGELFF
few,TRBV19,TRBJ1-5,-,TGTGCCAGTACCTCAATCCTGGTACATCAGCCCCAGCATTTT,CASTSILVHQPQHF
-,TRBV10-3,TRBJ2-7,TRBD1,TGTGCCATCGGACAGGGGGCGGTCGAGCAGTACTTC,CAIGQGAVEQYF
few,TRBV7-9,TRBJ2-2,-,TGTGCCAGCAGGGGGGCCGGGGAGCTGTTTTTT,CASRGAGELFF
few,TRBV12-5,TRBJ2-1,-,TGTGCTAGTGGTTTGAATTATGTGAATGAGCAGTTCTTC,CASGLNYVNEQFF
few,TRBV7-2,TRBJ2-3,-,TGTGCCAGCAGCTTAGCGCCCGGGACGCTCACAGATACGCAGTATTTT,CASSLAPGTLTDTQYF
few,TRBV20-1,TRBJ2-1,-,TGCAGTGCTAGAAGGCGGTCACCCTACAATGAGCAGTTCTTC,CSARRRSPYNEQFF
-,TRBV6-5,TRBJ2-2,-,TGTGCCAGCAGTTACTCGTTCGGGGAGCTGTTTTTT,CASSYSFGELFF
few,TRBV6-2/TRBV6-3,TRBJ2-5,TRBD2,TGTGCCAGCAGTTACCGAGTAGCGGGAGTTTGGAGCCAGTACTTC,CASSYRVAGVWSQYF
few,TRBV7-8,TRBJ1-1,TRBD1,TGTGCCAGCGAACGACAGGGAGTAGGCACTGAAGCTTTCTTT,CASERQGVGTEAFF
few,TRBV7-2,TRBJ1-4,TRBD1,TGTGCCAGCAGCTTAGAGGGACAGGGATCGACTAATGAAAAACTGTTTTTT,CASSLEGQGSTNEKLFF
-,TRBV6-2/TRBV6-3,TRBJ2-3,-,TGTGCCAGCAGTTCCCCACTCTATGGGGCAGATACGCAGTATTTT,CASSSPLYGADTQYF
-,TRBV7-9,TRBJ2-5,TRBD2,TGTGCCAGCAGCCTACTAGCGGGAGTCCAAGAGACCCAGTACTTC,CASSLLAGVQETQYF